This T cell receptor beta chain stems from a study of T-cell memory formation after mild COVID-19. Study findings and constraints: Researchers found some responding clones in pre-infection memory, a sign that cross-reactive memory joined.

This clonotype was picked up many times. Antigen: not known. One entry per CDR3 protein results from TCRdb running MiXCR on the 5' RACE reads. Of fewer than 400,000 distinct CDR3 sequences listed, 10% to 15% are singletons. The sequence was obtained from a man aged 18 to 30 who had mild COVID-19 (a few samples of this study predate the infection). Cell type and time point are not known. Input material: PBMCs or a T cell subset sorted from them (not recorded which).

The CDR3 here is CASSQDPTTSYNEQFF. The CDR3 region has the DNA TGCGCCAGCAGCCAAGATCCTACAACCTCCTACAATGAGCAGTTCTTC. This sequence joins TRBV4-3 and TRBJ2-1; no clear D gene. Per germline, CDR1 LGHNA and CDR2 YSLEER. The CDR3 totals 16 residues. V lost 0 bases and J 0 bases, leaving 9 bases between the germline ends.